This entry lists 18 T cell receptor beta chains sequenced from one sample in a study of memory CD4+ T cells and cytomegalovirus serostatus. The sort gate was single viable CD3+CD4+CD8-CD45RO+ cells for memory CD4+ T cells. The method was immunoSEQ multiplex PCR; TCRdb's version includes in-frame clones alone and lacks a portion of them. This sample has more than 35,000 clones, with over 60% found just once. Specimen: memory CD4+ T cells from blood. The receptors were sampled from an adult in good health and CMV-seronegative.

The chain links TRBV18 to TRBJ2-5, with no clear D. CDR3 length: 12 residues. Trimming pared 5 bases from V and 7 bases from J, leaving 11 bases between. The germline V gene has CDR1 KGHSH and CDR2 LQKENI. This CDR3 is CASSFIDATQYF. Written as DNA, the CDR3 is TGTGCCAGCTCATTCATTGACGCGACCCAGTACTTC. Complete variable domain (other parts from reference TRBV18 and TRBJ2-5): NAGVMQNPRHLVRRRGQEARLRCSPMKGHSHVYWYRQLPEEGLKFMVYLQKENIIDESGMPKERFSAEFPKEGPSILRIQQVVRGDSAAYFCASSFIDATQYFGPGTRLLVL.

The chain uses TRBV2 and TRBJ2-7, with D possibly called TRBD1 or TRBD2 (5 bases each). The CDR3 totals 12 residues. Germline V gives CDR1 SNHLY, CDR2 FYNNEI. Deletions cut 5 bases from V and 6 bases from J, with 11 bases between. CDR3 residues: CASSILRGEQYF. The CDR3 nucleotides read TGTGCCAGCAGTATCCTGAGGGGCGAGCAGTACTTC.

The CDR3 loop reads CAISEPKGAASGMKQFF. CDR3 coding DNA: TGTGCCATCAGTGAGCCTAAGGGGGCGGCTAGCGGAATGAAGCAGTTCTTC. The chain has TRBV10-3 and TRBJ2-1; either TRBD1 or TRBD2 may supply D (7 bases each). This CDR3 has 17 residues. The V gene lost 2 bases and the J gene lost 11 bases, with 25 bases spanning the gap. Germline CDR1 and CDR2: ENHRY and SYGVKD.

The rearrangement links TRBV7-3 to TRBJ2-7; TRBD2 might be the D (5 bases). Germline loops: CDR1 SGHTA, CDR2 FQGTGA. The V end lost 3 bases, the J end lost 2 bases, and 14 bases lay between the germline ends. The CDR3 covers 15 residues. DNA of the CDR3: TGTGCCAGCAGCTTCACCCCGACGGGAACCTACGAGCAGTACTTC. Its translation: CASSFTPTGTYEQYF.

This clone was counted a single time. The V call is TRBV5-6, the J call TRBJ2-7; D uncertain. From germline, CDR1 is SGHDT and CDR2 YYEEEE. The CDR3 is 13 amino acids. V lost 2 bases to trimming and J lost 0 bases, with 6 bases between them. The CDR3 DNA reads TGTGCCAGCAGCTTTTGGTTCTCCTACGAGCAGTACTTC. Residues: CASSFWFSYEQYF. The whole variable domain, remainder taken from reference TRBV5-6 and TRBJ2-7, is DAGVTQSPTHLIKTRGQQVTLRCSPKSGHDTVSWYQQALGQGPQFIFQYYEEEERQRGNFPDRFSGHQFPNYSSELNVNALLLGDSALYLCASSFWFSYEQYFGPGTRLTVT.

This clone occurred once. This chain uses TRBV5-4 with TRBJ1-1; no firm D call. V lost 4 bases to trimming and J lost 5 bases, with 9 bases between them. Germline-derived CDR1 and CDR2 are SGHNT and YYREEE (reference sequence). The CDR3 spans 12 residues. The CDR3 protein is CASSLVGTEAFF. The CDR3 coding sequence is TGTGCCAGCAGCCTCGTGGGGACTGAAGCTTTCTTT. The variable domain in full, with the rest retrieved from reference TRBV5-4 and TRBJ1-1, is ETGVTQSPTHLIKTRGQQVTLRCSSQSGHNTVSWYQQALGQGPQFIFQYYREEENGRGNFPPRFSGLQFPNYSSELNVNALELDDSALYLCASSLVGTEAFFGQGTRLTVV.

This clone was seen a few times. This chain uses TRBV7-2 with TRBJ2-1, with 12 bases fitting TRBD2. The J segment lost 6 bases and the V segment lost 4 bases, leaving 7 bases of the junction unmatched. This CDR3 has 16 residues. The V gene's germline CDR1 is SGHTA and CDR2 FQGNSA. CDR3 sequence reads: CASSSTSGGPRNEQFF. As DNA, the CDR3 is TGTGCCAGCAGCTCTACTAGCGGGGGGCCTCGCAATGAGCAGTTCTTC.

The chain combines TRBV7-2 with TRBJ2-4; 12 bases map to TRBD2. The trim removed 1 base at V and 4 bases at J, leaving 5 bases unmatched. CDR1 SGHTA and CDR2 FQGNSA come from the germline V gene. CDR3 length equals 17 residues. The CDR3: CASSLGTSGASKNIQYF. Written as DNA, the CDR3 is TGTGCCAGCAGCTTAGGGACTAGCGGGGCGTCTAAAAACATTCAGTACTTC.

This clone occurred once. The J gene is TRBJ1-5, the V gene TRBV2; D is perhaps TRBD1 (5 bases). The germline V and J ends were trimmed by 5 bases and 0 bases, with 11 bases remaining between them. This CDR3 contains 15 residues. Germline values: CDR1 SNHLY, CDR2 FYNNEI. The CDR3 protein is CASSFMGRSNQPQHF. CDR3 in DNA: TGTGCCAGCAGTTTTATGGGGCGTAGCAATCAGCCCCAGCATTTT.

This clone was seen only once. The chain recombines TRBV6-5 with TRBJ2-7; D is unresolved. The CDR3 is 14 amino acids. CDR1 and CDR2 from the germline V gene are MNHEY and SVGAGI. The V and J ends lost 5 bases and 1 base respectively, with 12 bases between them. The DNA of the CDR3 is TGTGCCAGCAGTGACCCCCGAGCATCCTACGAGCAGTACTTC. Amino acid sequence: CASSDPRASYEQYF.

The V gene is TRBV11-2, the J gene TRBJ2-7, with D maybe TRBD1 (6 bases). The germline CDR1 and CDR2 sequences are SGHAT and FQNNGV. V gave up 4 bases and J gave up 3 bases, with 13 bases separating them. The CDR3 contains 14 residues. CDR3 DNA sequence: TGTGCCAGCAGCTACGACGGGACAATCTACGAGCAGTACTTC. Translating it yields CASSYDGTIYEQYF.

This clone rates as medium-sized (0.01 to 0.1%). The V and J genes are TRBV5-4 and TRBJ2-2; D is unresolved. Germline lookup yields CDR1 SGHNT and CDR2 YYREEE (reference sequence). Trimming left V 0 bases short and J 5 bases short, with 8 bases between. This CDR3 has 14 amino acids. The CDR3 DNA follows: TGTGCCAGCAGCTTGGTGGCTGGTACCGGGGAGCTGTTTTTT. Its protein product is CASSLVAGTGELFF. Together with reference TRBV5-4 and TRBJ2-2, the CDR3 gives the full variable domain: ETGVTQSPTHLIKTRGQQVTLRCSSQSGHNTVSWYQQALGQGPQFIFQYYREEENGRGNFPPRFSGLQFPNYSSELNVNALELDDSALYLCASSLVAGTGELFFGEGSRLTVL.

V and J are TRBV6-1 and TRBJ1-1; 10 bases fit TRBD1. The CDR3 loop spans 14 amino acids. Germline CDR1 and CDR2: MNHNS and SASEGT. After removal of 6 bases from V and 3 bases from J, the junction contained 4 bases not matched to a gene. The CDR3 sequence: CASRWDRGHTEAFF. The CDR3 nucleotides read TGTGCCAGCAGGTGGGACAGGGGACACACTGAAGCTTTCTTT.

The chain recombines TRBV27 with TRBJ1-5; possible D gene TRBD1, 5 bases. This CDR3 has 15 amino acids. The V end was cut by 3 bases, the J end by 7 bases, with 16 bases between. Germline assignment: CDR1 MNHEY and CDR2 SMNVEV (reference sequence). Here the CDR3 reads CASSFSPAWGQPQHF. The CDR3 coding sequence is TGTGCCAGCAGTTTTAGTCCAGCTTGGGGCCAGCCCCAGCATTTT.

The V and J genes are TRBV25-1 and TRBJ1-2, with D tentatively TRBD1 (5 bases). Trimming cost V 8 bases and J 4 bases, with 14 bases left between them. Germline lookup yields CDR1 MGHDK and CDR2 SYGVNS. There are 13 residues in the CDR3. The CDR3 protein is CASLKGESYGYTF. As DNA, the CDR3 is TGTGCCAGCTTGAAAGGGGAGAGCTATGGCTACACCTTC.

J is TRBJ1-1 and V is TRBV30; perhaps TRBD1 as D (6 bases). Germline CDR1 and CDR2: GTSNPN and SVGIG (reference sequence). V was cut by 3 bases and J by 1 base, with 9 bases left in between. The CDR3 is 13 amino acids. The DNA for the CDR3 is TGTGCCTGGAGAAAGGGGGGGAACACTGAAGCTTTCTTT. Protein: CAWRKGGNTEAFF.

J is TRBJ1-4 and V is TRBV2; perhaps TRBD1 as D (5 bases). The CDR3 runs 16 residues. Germline V CDR1 and CDR2: SNHLY, FYNNEI. Trimming shortened V by 6 bases and J by 0 bases, and 14 bases separated the two germline ends. DNA for the CDR3: TGTGCCAGCAGGAAGACAGCGGGTGCAACTAATGAAAAACTGTTTTTT. Its translation is CASRKTAGATNEKLFF.

The chain employs TRBV30 and TRBJ1-2, with no clear D. Germline loops: CDR1 GTSNPN, CDR2 SVGIG (reference sequence). The V gene lost 5 bases and the J gene lost 0 bases, with 13 bases spanning the gap. The CDR3 is 14 amino acids. In DNA, the CDR3 is TGTGCCTGGGGTTTAGAACGGTCTAACTATGGCTACACCTTC. The encoded protein is CAWGLERSNYGYTF.